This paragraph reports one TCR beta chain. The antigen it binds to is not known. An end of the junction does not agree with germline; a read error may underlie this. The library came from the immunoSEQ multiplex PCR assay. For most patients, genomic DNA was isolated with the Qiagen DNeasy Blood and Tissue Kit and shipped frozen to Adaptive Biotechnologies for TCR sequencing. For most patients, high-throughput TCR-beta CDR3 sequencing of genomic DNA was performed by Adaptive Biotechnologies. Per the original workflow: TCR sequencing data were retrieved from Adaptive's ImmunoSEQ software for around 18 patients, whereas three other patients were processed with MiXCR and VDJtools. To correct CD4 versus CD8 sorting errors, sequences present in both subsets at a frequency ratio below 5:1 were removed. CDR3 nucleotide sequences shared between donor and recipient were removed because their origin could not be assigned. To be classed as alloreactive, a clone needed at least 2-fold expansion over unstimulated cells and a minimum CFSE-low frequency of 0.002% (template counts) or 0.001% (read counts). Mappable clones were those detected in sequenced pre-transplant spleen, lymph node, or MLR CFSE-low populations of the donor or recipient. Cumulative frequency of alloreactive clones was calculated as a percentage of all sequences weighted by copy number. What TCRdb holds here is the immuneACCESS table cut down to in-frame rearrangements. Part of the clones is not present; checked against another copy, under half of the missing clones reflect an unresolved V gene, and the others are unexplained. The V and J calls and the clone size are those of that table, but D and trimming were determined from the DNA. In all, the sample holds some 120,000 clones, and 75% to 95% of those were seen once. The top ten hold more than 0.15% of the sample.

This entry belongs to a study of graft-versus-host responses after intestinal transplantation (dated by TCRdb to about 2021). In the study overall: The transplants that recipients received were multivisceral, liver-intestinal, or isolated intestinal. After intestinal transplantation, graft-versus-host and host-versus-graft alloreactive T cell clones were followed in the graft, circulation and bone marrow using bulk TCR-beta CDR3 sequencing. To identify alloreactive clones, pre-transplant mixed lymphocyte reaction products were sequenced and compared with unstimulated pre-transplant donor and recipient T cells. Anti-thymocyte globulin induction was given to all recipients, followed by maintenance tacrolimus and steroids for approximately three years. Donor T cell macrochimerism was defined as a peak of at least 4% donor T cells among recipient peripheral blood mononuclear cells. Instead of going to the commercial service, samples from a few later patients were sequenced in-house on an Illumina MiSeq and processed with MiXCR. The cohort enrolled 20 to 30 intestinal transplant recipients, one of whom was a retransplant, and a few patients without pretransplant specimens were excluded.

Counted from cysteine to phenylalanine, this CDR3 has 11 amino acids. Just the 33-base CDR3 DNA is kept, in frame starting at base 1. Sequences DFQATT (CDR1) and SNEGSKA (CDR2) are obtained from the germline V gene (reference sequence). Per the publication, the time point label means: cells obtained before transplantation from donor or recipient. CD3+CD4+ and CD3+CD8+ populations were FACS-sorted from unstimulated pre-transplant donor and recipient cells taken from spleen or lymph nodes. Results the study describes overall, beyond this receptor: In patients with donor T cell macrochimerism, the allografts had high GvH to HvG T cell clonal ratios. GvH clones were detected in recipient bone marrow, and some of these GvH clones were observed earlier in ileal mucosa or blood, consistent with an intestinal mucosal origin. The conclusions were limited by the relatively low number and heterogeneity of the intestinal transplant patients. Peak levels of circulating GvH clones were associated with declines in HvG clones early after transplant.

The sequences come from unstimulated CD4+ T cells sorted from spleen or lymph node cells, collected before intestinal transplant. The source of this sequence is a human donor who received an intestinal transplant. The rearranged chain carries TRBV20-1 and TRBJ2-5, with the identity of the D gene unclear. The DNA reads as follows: TGCAGTGCTAGAGCGGAAGAGGCCCAGTACTTC. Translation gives CSARAEEAQYF.